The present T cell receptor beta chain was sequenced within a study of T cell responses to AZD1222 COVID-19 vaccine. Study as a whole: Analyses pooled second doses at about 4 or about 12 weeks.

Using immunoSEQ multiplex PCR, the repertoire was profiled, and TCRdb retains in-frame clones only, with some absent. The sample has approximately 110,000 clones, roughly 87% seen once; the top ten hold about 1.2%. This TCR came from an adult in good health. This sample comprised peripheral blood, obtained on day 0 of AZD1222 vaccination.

The CDR3 loop is CASSQGWEYPLYEQYF. The CDR3 bases are TGCGCCAGCAGCCAAGGTTGGGAGTATCCCCTCTACGAGCAGTACTTC. J is TRBJ2-7 and V is TRBV4-1; tentatively, D is TRBD2 (5 bases). Per germline, CDR1 MGHRA and CDR2 YSYEKL. Deletions cut 1 base from V and 3 bases from J, with 16 bases between. The CDR3 loop spans 16 amino acids.